This TCR beta chain was captured by sequencing in a study of cytomegalovirus exposure and HLA in healthy donors. General study points: Generally TCR sequences proved uncommon, though certain public TCRs appeared in numerous donors. It emerged from a later analysis that several of the most significant clusters appeared to be linked to common viral pathogens.

With 60 Vbeta and 13 Jbeta primers, the PCR was carried out. Produced via immunoSEQ multiplex PCR; TCRdb's table is partial and in-frame only. This table lists 150,000 to 250,000 clones. Comment on this clone: Its specificity is unknown.

V lost 1 base, J lost 2 bases, and 0 bases stayed unmatched. The CDR3 loop spans 14 amino acids. Germline assignment: CDR1 KGHSH and CDR2 LQKENI. The chain joins TRBV18 to TRBJ2-3, with 7 bases fitting TRBD1. Specimen: PBMCs. This clonotype originated in a boy aged 10-17 years in good health and CMV-seronegative. CDR3 in amino acids: CASSPQGATDTQYF. The DNA of the CDR3 is TGTGCCAGCTCACCACAGGGGGCCACAGATACGCAGTATTTT. Looking up the rest from reference TRBV18 and TRBJ2-3 gives the full variable domain: NAGVMQNPRHLVRRRGQEARLRCSPMKGHSHVYWYRQLPEEGLKFMVYLQKENIIDESGMPKERFSAEFPKEGPSILRIQQVVRGDSAAYFCASSPQGATDTQYFGPGTRLTVL.